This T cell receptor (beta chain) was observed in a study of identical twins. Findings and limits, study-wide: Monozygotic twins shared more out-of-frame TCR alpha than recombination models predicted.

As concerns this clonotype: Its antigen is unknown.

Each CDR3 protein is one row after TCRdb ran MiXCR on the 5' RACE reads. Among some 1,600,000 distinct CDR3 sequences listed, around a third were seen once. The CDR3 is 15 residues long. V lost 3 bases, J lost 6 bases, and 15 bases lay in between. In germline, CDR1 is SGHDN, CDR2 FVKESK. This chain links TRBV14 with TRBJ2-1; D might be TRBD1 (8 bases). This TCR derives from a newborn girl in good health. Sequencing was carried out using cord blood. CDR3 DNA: TGTGCCAGCAGCCAGTACAGGGGGAGGGCCAATGAGCAGTTCTTC. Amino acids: CASSQYRGRANEQFF.